Reported below is one T cell receptor (beta chain). Its antigen is currently unknown. Pools of viral peptides were used by the ViraFEST assay to expand antigen-specific CD4+ T cells ahead of sequencing. Isolation of CD4+ T cells took place after 10 days of culture. Participants were vaccinated with two doses of either the BNT162b2 or mRNA-1273 vaccine. Each culture had half its medium swapped for IL-2 medium on days 3 and 7. Germline CDR1 is LNHDA and CDR2 is SQIVND (reference sequence). There are 16 residues in the CDR3. The J segment lost 4 bases and the V segment lost 2 bases, leaving 9 bases of the junction unmatched. This sample stems from a study of vaccination effects on CD4 cells after COVID-19. Overall study: Post-vaccine sampling occurred a median 72 days after the second dose.

TCRdb keeps only in-frame clones here, not all; method: immunoSEQ multiplex PCR. The table has tens of thousands of clones, over 70% seen once; the top ten hold approximately 1.5%. The source material was CD4+ T cells from PBMCs cultured with HCoV-229E spike peptides, sampled after COVID-19 vaccination. The origin of this receptor is a human donor who received a COVID-19 vaccine. The chain is built from TRBV19 and TRBJ1-2; 8 bases align to TRBD1. The CDR3 here is CASSIRTGIISYGYTF. CDR3 in DNA: TGTGCCAGTAGTATACGGACAGGGATCATCAGCTATGGCTACACCTTC.